Shown below are 7 T cell receptor beta chains from a single sample sequenced in a study of blood T cell repertoires in COVID-19. TCRdb's table, derived via immunoSEQ multiplex PCR, lists solely in-frame clones and lacks some. The sample yields 160,000 or so clones, around four fifths seen once. Input material: peripheral blood. These receptors were obtained from an elderly woman with acute or convalescent COVID-19.

The V call is TRBV5-6, the J call TRBJ2-1, with 8 positions matching TRBD1. Germline V gene lookup returns CDR1 SGHDT and CDR2 YYEEEE. J was trimmed by 10 bases and V by 7 bases; bases with no gene match: 16. There are 15 residues in the CDR3. The CDR3 DNA is TGTGCCAGCGGAATCGACAGGGGCCTTAGTTGGGAGCAGTTCTTC. This gives the protein CASGIDRGLSWEQFF.

In its sample, this clone was seen a few times. The rearrangement links TRBV6-5 to TRBJ1-2; perhaps TRBD1 as D (5 bases). V was trimmed by 4 bases and J by 2 bases, leaving 17 bases between them. The germline gives CDR1 MNHEY, CDR2 SVGAGI. This CDR3 has 16 residues. The CDR3 reads CASSLGLRQGNYGYTF. CDR3 sequence (DNA): TGTGCCAGCAGTTTGGGGCTGAGGCAAGGGAACTATGGCTACACCTTC.

The sample holds one count of this clone. The J gene is TRBJ1-2, the V gene TRBV28; 9 nucleotides match TRBD1. Per germline, CDR1 MDHEN and CDR2 SYDVKM. The CDR3 runs to 14 residues. Germline trimming cut 5 bases from V and 4 bases from J; bases unmatched to any gene: 5. CDR3 bases: TGTGCCAGCAGTCCGGGACAGGGAGTCTATGGCTACACCTTC. Translating it yields CASSPGQGVYGYTF.

V is TRBV11-2 and J is TRBJ2-5; 13 nucleotides agree with TRBD2. Germline V gene sequence: CDR1 SGHAT, CDR2 FQNNGV. CDR3 length equals 17 residues. V lost 5 bases and J lost 3; bases outside the gene matches: 9. CDR3 bases: TGTGCCAGCAGCCGTCGTACGGGACTAGCGGGAAAAGAGACCCAGTACTTC. Protein sequence: CASSRRTGLAGKETQYF.

The chain carries TRBV4-2 and TRBJ2-1, with 9 bases that match TRBD1. The trim removed 1 base at V and 5 bases at J, leaving 6 bases unmatched. There are 16 residues in the CDR3. Germline V gene sequence: CDR1 LGHNA, CDR2 YNFKEQ. For the CDR3, the DNA is TGTGCCAGCAGCCAAGCTCCGGGACAGGGTGACAATGAGCAGTTCTTC. Translated: CASSQAPGQGDNEQFF.

The chain combines TRBV29-1 with TRBJ2-1, with D maybe TRBD1 (8 bases). Trimming pared 7 bases from V and 10 bases from J, leaving 20 bases between. The CDR3 spans 13 residues. Per the germline V gene, CDR1 is SQVTM and CDR2 is ANQGSEA. The CDR3 region has the DNA TGCAGCGCCCGTGGGACACAGGGGGGGGAGCAGTTCTTC. Its translation: CSARGTQGGEQFF.

The V and J genes are TRBV7-9 and TRBJ2-4; 8 bases are shared with TRBD2. Germline V gives CDR1 SEHNR, CDR2 FQNEAQ (reference sequence). This CDR3 spans 16 amino acids. The ends lost 7 bases at V and 0 bases at J; junction bases unmatched: 8. CDR3 amino acids: CASTLSGSVAKNIQYF. In nucleotides, the CDR3 is TGTGCCAGCACCCTAAGCGGGAGCGTAGCCAAAAACATTCAGTACTTC.